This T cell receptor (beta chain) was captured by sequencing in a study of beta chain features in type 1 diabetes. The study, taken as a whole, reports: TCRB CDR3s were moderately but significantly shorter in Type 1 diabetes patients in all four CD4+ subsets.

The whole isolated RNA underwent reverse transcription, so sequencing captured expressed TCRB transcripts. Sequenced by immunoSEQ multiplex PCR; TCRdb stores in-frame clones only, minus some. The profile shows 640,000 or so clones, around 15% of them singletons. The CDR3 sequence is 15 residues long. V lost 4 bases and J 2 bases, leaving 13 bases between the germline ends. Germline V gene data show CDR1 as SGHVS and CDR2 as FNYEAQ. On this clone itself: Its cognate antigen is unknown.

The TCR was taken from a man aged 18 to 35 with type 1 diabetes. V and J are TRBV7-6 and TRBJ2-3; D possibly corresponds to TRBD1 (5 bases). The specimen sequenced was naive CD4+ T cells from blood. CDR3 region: CASSSYVGLTDTQYF. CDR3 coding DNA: TGTGCCAGCAGCTCGTACGTGGGGCTCACAGATACGCAGTATTTT.